The rows below give T cell receptor beta chains drawn from one sample of a study of beta chain features in type 1 diabetes. Repertoires were generated with immunoSEQ multiplex PCR, while TCRdb's copy carries only in-frame clones and drops some. The profile shows some 410,000 clones, approximately 13% of them singletons. Sequencing used naive CD4+ T cells from blood. These receptors all stem from a man aged 30 to 45 in good health. The CDR3 runs from the conserved cysteine through the conserved F or W. Fields, in order: J gene, D gene, clone size, V gene, CDR3 DNA, CDR3 protein. A D gene is named only where the DNA matches it firmly. The size entry is marked missing in some rows and otherwise reads once, few, many or a size class.

TRBJ2-3,TRBD2,.,TRBV18,TGTGCCAGCTCACCCGGACTAGCGGGGACCACAGATACGCAGTATTTT,CASSPGLAGTTDTQYF
TRBJ1-2,.,.,TRBV5-6,TGTGCCAGCAGCCTCCTGGTACGCGGACGAAGACATGGCTACACCTTC,CASSLLVRGRRHGYTF
TRBJ2-3,.,.,TRBV7-2,TGTGCCAGCAGCTTAACTCCTATCACTAGCACAGATACGCAGTATTTT,CASSLTPITSTDTQYF
TRBJ2-3,TRBD2,few,TRBV9,TGTGCCAGCAGCTTGACCGGGACTAGCGGGATAACAGATACGCAGTATTTT,CASSLTGTSGITDTQYF
TRBJ2-3,TRBD2,.,TRBV4-3,TGCGCCAGCAGCCACGGACTAGCGAAAACAGATACGCAGTATTTT,CASSHGLAKTDTQYF
TRBJ2-1,TRBD1,few,TRBV5-8,TGTGCCAGCAACGAGGACAGGCCTTGGCGTTTGAAGTTCTTC,CASNEDRPWRLKFF
TRBJ2-1,TRBD2,.,TRBV4-1,TGCGCCAGCAGCCAAGAAACTAGCGGCAATGAGCAGTTCTTC,CASSQETSGNEQFF
TRBJ1-1,.,few,TRBV9,TGTGCCAGCAGCGTAGATGCAGGGATGGGCACTGAAGCTTTCTTT,CASSVDAGMGTEAFF
TRBJ2-7,.,few,TRBV11-2,TGTGCCAGCAGCTCGGGACCCCTCGTCTACGAGCAGTACTTC,CASSSGPLVYEQYF
TRBJ2-3,.,.,TRBV12-5,TGTGCTAGTGCCCAATGGCCGGGGAAAAGCACAGATACGCAGTATTTT,CASAQWPGKSTDTQYF
TRBJ1-2,TRBD1,.,TRBV11-2,TGTGCCAGCAGCTTACAGGGGGCCTCTGGCTACACCTTC,CASSLQGASGYTF
TRBJ2-3,.,many,TRBV10-3,TGTGCCATCACCTCCATGTCGGTGTTGGGCACAGATACGCAGTATTTT,CAITSMSVLGTDTQYF
TRBJ2-6,.,many,TRBV11-2,TGTGCCAGCAGAAGGGTTGGCGGGGCCAACGTCCTGACTTTC,CASRRVGGANVLTF
TRBJ2-1,.,.,TRBV23-1,TGCGCCAGCAGTCTGACTGGGGGGACAGTCTTTGCGGATGAGCAGTTCTTC,CASSLTGGTVFADEQFF
TRBJ1-1,.,few,TRBV7-9,TGTGCCAGCAGCTTACGGCTGACGGTAGCTTTCTTT,CASSLRLTVAFF
TRBJ2-4,.,.,TRBV15,TGTGCCACCAGCCGAAGGAATACAGCTCAAAACATTCAGTACTTC,CATSRRNTAQNIQYF
TRBJ2-1,TRBD2,.,TRBV2,TGTGCCAGCATAGGGACTACCTTTAGGAATGAGCAGTTCTTC,CASIGTTFRNEQFF
TRBJ1-1,.,.,TRBV5-4,TGTGCCAGCAGCCCACTAAAAGGTTTGAACACTGAAGCTTTCTTT,CASSPLKGLNTEAFF